This TCR beta chain derives from a study of shared clonotypes between healthy human individuals. General study findings and limits: Blood was the sole source, and tissue repertoires probably differ.

Comment on this clone: Its antigen remains unidentified.

Deep was the level used in running the assay. Clones were sequenced by immunoSEQ multiplex PCR, and TCRdb holds only the in-frame ones, with some missing. The repertoire has approximately 2.1 million clones, 85% to 95% of them found once; the top ten carry about 0.37%. This clonotype was sampled from a man between 18 and 35 years old in good health. Some clones in this sample may be carry-over from other donors' samples. Sample: naive CD4+ T cells from PBMCs. Regarding subset: CD45RA+ positively selected.

CDR3: CASSQDLVGSTDTQYF. Here the CDR3 DNA reads TGTGCCAGCAGCCAAGATCTCGTCGGTAGCACAGATACGCAGTATTTT. V is TRBV14 and J is TRBJ2-3; unclear D gene. The V gene's germline CDR1 is SGHDN and CDR2 FVKESK. This CDR3 has 16 residues. Trimming stripped 0 bases from V and 0 bases from J, with 10 bases between. The variable domain in full, with the rest retrieved from reference TRBV14 and TRBJ2-3, is EAGVTQFPSHSVIEKGQTVTLRCDPISGHDNLYWYRRVMGKEIKFLLHFVKESKQDESGMPNNRFLAERTGGTYSTLKVQPAELEDSGVYFCASSQDLVGSTDTQYFGPGTRLTVL.